This is a list of T cell receptor beta chains from one sample in a study of identical twins. Each CDR3 protein is one row after TCRdb ran MiXCR on the 5' RACE reads. The top ten clones hold about 9% of a sample with 200,000 to 300,000 distinct CDR3 sequences, 10% of them seen once. What was sequenced was memory T cells sorted from blood. The receptors derive from a middle-aged man in good health. CDR3s include the opening cysteine and the closing phenylalanine or tryptophan. A D gene is named only where the DNA matches it firmly. Expanded clones get a size class; other rows say once, few or many, or leave the size out.

clone_size	v_call	j_call	d_call	cdr3_aa	cdr3_nt
many	TRBV6-5	TRBJ2-2	.	CASSYSDRNTGELFF	TGTGCCAGCAGTTACTCCGACAGGAACACCGGGGAGCTGTTTTTT
.	TRBV20-1	TRBJ1-5	.	CSAAQVNQPQHF	TGCAGTGCCGCTCAGGTCAATCAGCCCCAGCATTTT
many	TRBV28	TRBJ1-4	.	CASSLSGAKEKLFF	TGTGCCAGCAGTCTCTCCGGGGCGAAAGAAAAACTGTTTTTT
few	TRBV5-1	TRBJ2-7	TRBD2	CASSRSLAGVPYEQYF	TGCGCCAGCAGCAGGTCCCTAGCGGGAGTCCCCTACGAGCAGTACTTC
.	TRBV5-1	TRBJ1-1	.	CASSLVWSGGNTEAFF	TGCGCCAGCAGCTTGGTATGGAGCGGGGGGAACACTGAAGCTTTCTTT
few	TRBV6-1	TRBJ2-7	TRBD1	CASSERVGTGAYEQYF	TGTGCCAGCAGTGAACGGGTTGGGACAGGGGCCTACGAGCAGTACTTC
.	TRBV6-5	TRBJ1-2	.	CASSSARNYGYTF	TGTGCCAGCAGTTCTGCCCGTAACTATGGCTACACCTTC
.	TRBV5-1	TRBJ2-1	.	CASSLVQGRHEQFF	TGCGCCAGCAGCTTGGTTCAGGGACGGCATGAGCAGTTCTTC
few	TRBV3-1	TRBJ2-5	.	CASSQPTSLETQYF	TGTGCCAGCAGCCAACCGACTAGTCTGGAGACCCAGTACTTC
.	TRBV20-1	TRBJ2-7	.	CSASLASRDSYEQYF	TGCAGTGCTAGCCTGGCTAGCCGCGACTCCTACGAGCAGTACTTC
many	TRBV5-1	TRBJ2-7	.	CASSLAGNYEQYF	TGTGCCAGCAGCCTCGCAGGTAACTACGAGCAGTACTTC
.	TRBV5-1	TRBJ2-5	.	CASSLRLEETQYF	TGCGCCAGCAGCTTAAGGTTGGAAGAGACCCAGTACTTC
many	TRBV6-1	TRBJ2-1	.	CASSPLQGNEQFF	TGTGCCAGCAGTCCCCTACAGGGAAATGAGCAGTTCTTC
many	TRBV7-9	TRBJ2-1	TRBD1	CASSGQGETVGNEQFF	TGTGCCAGCTCTGGACAGGGGGAGACCGTGGGCAATGAGCAGTTCTTC
.	TRBV12-3/TRBV12-4	TRBJ1-2	TRBD1	CASSGWTGESGYGYTF	TGTGCCAGCAGTGGATGGACAGGGGAAAGCGGCTATGGCTACACCTTC
few	TRBV27	TRBJ2-7	.	CASSFSGVGEQYF	TGTGCCAGCAGTTTTTCAGGGGTCGGCGAGCAGTACTTC
.	TRBV12-3/TRBV12-4	TRBJ2-5	.	CASSIKAVWATQYF	TGTGCCAGCAGCATTAAGGCTGTTTGGGCGACCCAGTACTTC
.	TRBV6-1	TRBJ2-4	.	CASRPPGQNIQYF	TGTGCCAGCAGACCCCCGGGACAAAACATTCAGTACTTC
few	TRBV18	TRBJ2-2	TRBD1	CASSPSQGALGTGELFF	TGTGCCAGCTCACCATCACAGGGGGCGCTTGGAACCGGGGAGCTGTTTTTT
few	TRBV28	TRBJ2-1	TRBD1	CASSQGGQGMGEQFF	TGTGCCAGCAGTCAAGGAGGACAGGGTATGGGTGAGCAGTTCTTC
many	TRBV4-3	TRBJ2-2	TRBD1	CASSLGTVNTGELFF	TGCGCCAGCAGCCTCGGGACAGTGAACACCGGGGAGCTGTTTTTT
few	TRBV20-1	TRBJ2-3	.	CSARESRAADTQYF	TGCAGTGCTAGAGAGTCCCGAGCGGCAGATACGCAGTATTTT
few	TRBV12-3/TRBV12-4	TRBJ2-5	.	CASSLRWGIGQETQYF	TGTGCCAGCAGTCTACGATGGGGTATTGGACAAGAGACCCAGTACTTC
.	TRBV5-1	TRBJ1-4	TRBD1	CASSLTGTGNEKLFF	TGCGCCAGCAGCTTGACCGGGACAGGGAATGAAAAACTGTTTTTT
.	TRBV29-1	TRBJ2-1	TRBD2	CSVERLAGANEQFF	TGCAGCGTTGAAAGGCTAGCGGGAGCAAATGAGCAGTTCTTC
.	TRBV5-5	TRBJ2-2	TRBD2	CASSFSGSGTGELFF	TGTGCCAGCAGCTTTAGCGGGAGCGGGACCGGGGAGCTGTTTTTT
few	TRBV24-1	TRBJ2-5	TRBD1	CATGDRGQETQYF	TGTGCCACCGGGGACAGGGGCCAAGAGACCCAGTACTTC
many	TRBV6-5	TRBJ2-7	.	CASSLVYGVEQYF	TGTGCCAGCAGTTTGGTATACGGGGTCGAGCAGTACTTC
many	TRBV7-8	TRBJ2-3	.	CASSLVYVGRDSKNTQYF	TGTGCCAGCAGCTTAGTGTACGTGGGCAGGGATTCTAAAAATACGCAGTATTTT
.	TRBV4-3	TRBJ2-7	.	CASSQSVQFYEQYF	TGCGCCAGCAGCCAAAGCGTACAGTTCTACGAGCAGTACTTC
many	TRBV20-1	TRBJ1-5	.	CSARGGQNSNQPQHF	TGCAGTGCTAGAGGAGGACAGAATAGCAATCAGCCCCAGCATTTT
many	TRBV9	TRBJ2-3	.	CASSVGASGRDTDTQYF	TGTGCCAGCAGCGTAGGGGCCTCGGGGAGAGACACAGATACGCAGTATTTT
many	TRBV10-3	TRBJ1-6	.	CATLQGTGNSPLHF	TGTGCCACTTTACAGGGAACGGGAAATTCACCCCTCCACTTT
many	TRBV7-3	TRBJ2-5	.	CASSLGFGIPGETQYF	TGTGCCAGCAGCTTAGGGTTTGGGATCCCAGGAGAGACCCAGTACTTC
many	TRBV6-1	TRBJ2-7	.	CASGGPEQYF	TGTGCCAGTGGGGGTCCCGAGCAGTACTTC
many	TRBV12-3/TRBV12-4	TRBJ2-1	.	CASSGLDEQFF	TGTGCCAGCAGTGGGTTGGATGAGCAGTTCTTC
once	TRBV30	TRBJ2-5	.	CAWSVRGGQETQYF	TGTGCCTGGAGTGTACGGGGAGGTCAAGAGACCCAGTACTTC
many	TRBV6-1	TRBJ2-7	TRBD1	CASSGGTGSYEQYF	TGTGCCAGCAGTGGTGGGACAGGGTCCTACGAGCAGTACTTC
.	TRBV20-1	TRBJ2-5	TRBD2	CSARDLLAGEQETQYF	TGCAGTGCTAGAGATCTCCTAGCGGGGGAACAAGAGACCCAGTACTTC
many	TRBV24-1	TRBJ2-6	.	CATSDPATGANVLTF	TGTGCCACCAGTGACCCAGCTACTGGGGCCAACGTCCTGACTTTC
many	TRBV6-2/TRBV6-3	TRBJ2-1	TRBD2	CASRRGTSGREYNPNEQFF	TGTGCCAGCAGGCGCGGGACTAGCGGGAGGGAATACAACCCCAATGAGCAGTTCTTC
once	TRBV20-1	TRBJ2-7	TRBD1	CSARDTGQGAYEQYF	TGCAGTGCTAGAGATACGGGACAGGGGGCTTACGAGCAGTACTTC
few	TRBV7-6	TRBJ2-1	.	CASSGARGVGGIEQFF	TGTGCCAGCAGCGGGGCGAGGGGGGTAGGAGGGATTGAGCAGTTCTTC
few	TRBV19	TRBJ2-1	TRBD2	CASSILESGINEQFF	TGTGCCAGTAGTATCTTGGAAAGCGGGATCAATGAGCAGTTCTTC